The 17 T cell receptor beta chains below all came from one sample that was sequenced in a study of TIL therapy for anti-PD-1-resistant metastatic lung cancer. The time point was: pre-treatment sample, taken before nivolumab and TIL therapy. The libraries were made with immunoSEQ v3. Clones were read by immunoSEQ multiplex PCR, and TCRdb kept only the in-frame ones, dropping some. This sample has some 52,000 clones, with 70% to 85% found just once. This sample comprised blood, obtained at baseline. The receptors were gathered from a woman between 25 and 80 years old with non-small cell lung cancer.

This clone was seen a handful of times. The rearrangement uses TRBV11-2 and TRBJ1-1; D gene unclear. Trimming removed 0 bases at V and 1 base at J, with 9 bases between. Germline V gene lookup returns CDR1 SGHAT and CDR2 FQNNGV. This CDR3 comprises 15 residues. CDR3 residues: CASSLEVARNTEAFF. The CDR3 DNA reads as TGTGCCAGCAGCTTAGAGGTGGCCAGGAACACTGAAGCTTTCTTT.

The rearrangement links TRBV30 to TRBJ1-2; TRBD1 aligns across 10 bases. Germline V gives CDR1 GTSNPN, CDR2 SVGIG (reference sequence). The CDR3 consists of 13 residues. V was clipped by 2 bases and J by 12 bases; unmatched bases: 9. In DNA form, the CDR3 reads TGTGCCTGGAGTAAAGGACAGGGGGGACGGCACACCTTC. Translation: CAWSKGQGGRHTF.

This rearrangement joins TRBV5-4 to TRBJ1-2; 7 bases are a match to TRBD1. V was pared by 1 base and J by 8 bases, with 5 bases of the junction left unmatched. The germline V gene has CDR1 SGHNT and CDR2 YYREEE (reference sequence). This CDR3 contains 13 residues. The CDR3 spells CASSLTGVGGYTF. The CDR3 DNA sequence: TGTGCCAGCAGCTTGACAGGGGTGGGCGGCTACACCTTC. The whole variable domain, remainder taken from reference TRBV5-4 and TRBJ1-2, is ETGVTQSPTHLIKTRGQQVTLRCSSQSGHNTVSWYQQALGQGPQFIFQYYREEENGRGNFPPRFSGLQFPNYSSELNVNALELDDSALYLCASSLTGVGGYTFGSGTRLTVV.

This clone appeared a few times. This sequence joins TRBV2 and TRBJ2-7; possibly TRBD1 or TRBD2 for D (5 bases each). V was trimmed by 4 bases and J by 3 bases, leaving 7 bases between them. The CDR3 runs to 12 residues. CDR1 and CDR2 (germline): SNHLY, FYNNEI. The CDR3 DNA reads TGTGCCAGCAGTGGGGACCTCTACGAGCAGTACTTC. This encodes CASSGDLYEQYF.

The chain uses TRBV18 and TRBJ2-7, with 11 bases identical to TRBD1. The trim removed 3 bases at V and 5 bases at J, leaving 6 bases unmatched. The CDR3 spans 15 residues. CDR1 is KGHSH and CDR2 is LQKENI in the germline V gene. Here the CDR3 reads CASSPQGQGEHEQYF. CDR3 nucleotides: TGTGCCAGCTCACCTCAGGGACAGGGGGAGCACGAGCAGTACTTC.

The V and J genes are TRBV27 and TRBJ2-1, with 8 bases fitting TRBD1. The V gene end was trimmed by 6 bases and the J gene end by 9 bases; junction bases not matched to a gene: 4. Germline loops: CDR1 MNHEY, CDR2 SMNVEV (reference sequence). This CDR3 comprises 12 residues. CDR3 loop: CASSSGGSEQFF. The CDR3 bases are TGTGCCAGCAGCTCAGGGGGCAGTGAGCAGTTCTTC.

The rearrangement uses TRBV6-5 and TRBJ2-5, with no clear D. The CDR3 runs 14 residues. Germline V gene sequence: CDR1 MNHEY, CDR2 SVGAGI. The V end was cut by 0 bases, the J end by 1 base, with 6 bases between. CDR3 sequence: CASSYSGFQETQYF. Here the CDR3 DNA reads TGTGCCAGCAGTTACTCCGGCTTCCAAGAGACCCAGTACTTC.

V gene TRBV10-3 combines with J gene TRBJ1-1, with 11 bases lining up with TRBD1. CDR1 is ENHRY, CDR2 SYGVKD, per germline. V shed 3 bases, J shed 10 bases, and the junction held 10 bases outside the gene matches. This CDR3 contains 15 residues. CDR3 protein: CAISDGTGGFQGAFF. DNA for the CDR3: TGTGCCATCAGTGACGGGACAGGGGGGTTTCAGGGAGCTTTCTTT.

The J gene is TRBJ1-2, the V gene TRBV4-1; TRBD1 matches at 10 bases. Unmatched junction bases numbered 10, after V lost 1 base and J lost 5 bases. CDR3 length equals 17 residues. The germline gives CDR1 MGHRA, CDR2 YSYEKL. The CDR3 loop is CASSQGQGAIPPYGYTF. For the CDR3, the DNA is TGCGCCAGCAGCCAAGGACAGGGGGCCATCCCTCCTTATGGCTACACCTTC.

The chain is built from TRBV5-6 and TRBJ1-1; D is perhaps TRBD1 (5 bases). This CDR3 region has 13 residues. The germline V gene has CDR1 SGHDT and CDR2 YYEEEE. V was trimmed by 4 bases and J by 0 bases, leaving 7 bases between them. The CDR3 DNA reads TGTGCCAGCAGCGGGGGAATGAACACTGAAGCTTTCTTT. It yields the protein CASSGGMNTEAFF.

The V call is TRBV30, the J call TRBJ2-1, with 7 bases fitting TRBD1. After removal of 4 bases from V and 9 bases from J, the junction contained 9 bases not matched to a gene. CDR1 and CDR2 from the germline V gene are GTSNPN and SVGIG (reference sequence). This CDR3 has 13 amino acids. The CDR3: CAWTPGQWGEQFF. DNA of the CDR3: TGTGCCTGGACCCCGGGACAGTGGGGTGAGCAGTTCTTC.

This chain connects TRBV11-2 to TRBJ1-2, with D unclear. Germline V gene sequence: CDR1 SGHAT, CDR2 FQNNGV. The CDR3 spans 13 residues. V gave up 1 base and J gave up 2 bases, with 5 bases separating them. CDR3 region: CASSLGRNYGYTF. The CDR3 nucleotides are TGTGCCAGCAGCTTAGGGCGGAACTATGGCTACACCTTC.

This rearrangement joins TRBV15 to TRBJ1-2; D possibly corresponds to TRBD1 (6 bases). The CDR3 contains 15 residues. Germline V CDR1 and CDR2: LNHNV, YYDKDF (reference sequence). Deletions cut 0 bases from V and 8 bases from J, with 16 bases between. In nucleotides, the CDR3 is TGTGCCACCAGCAGAGATTCAGGCCAGGGGAAGGGCTACACCTTC. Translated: CATSRDSGQGKGYTF.

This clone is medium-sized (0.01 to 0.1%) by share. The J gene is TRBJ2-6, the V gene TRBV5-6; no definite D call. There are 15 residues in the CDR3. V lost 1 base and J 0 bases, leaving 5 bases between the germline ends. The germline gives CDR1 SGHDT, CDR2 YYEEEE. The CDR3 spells CASSLSDSGANVLTF. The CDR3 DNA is TGTGCCAGCAGCTTGAGTGACTCTGGGGCCAACGTCCTGACTTTC.

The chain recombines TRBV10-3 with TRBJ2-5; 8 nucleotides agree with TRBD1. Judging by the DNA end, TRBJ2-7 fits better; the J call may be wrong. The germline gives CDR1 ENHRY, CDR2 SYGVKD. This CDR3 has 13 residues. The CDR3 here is CAIRPGGSYEQYF. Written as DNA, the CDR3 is TGTGCCATCAGACCAGGGGGCTCGTACGAGCAGTACTTC.

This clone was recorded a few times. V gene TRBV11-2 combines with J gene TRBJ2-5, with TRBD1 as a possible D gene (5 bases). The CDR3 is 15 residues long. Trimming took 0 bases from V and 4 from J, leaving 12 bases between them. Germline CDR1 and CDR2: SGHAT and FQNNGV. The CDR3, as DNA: TGTGCCAGCAGCTTAGATCAGGCCAGGGCAGAGACCCAGTACTTC. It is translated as CASSLDQARAETQYF. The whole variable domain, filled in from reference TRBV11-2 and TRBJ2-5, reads EAGVAQSPRYKIIEKRQSVAFWCNPISGHATLYWYQQILGQGPKLLIQFQNNGVVDDSQLPKDRFSAERLKGVDSTLKIQPAKLEDSAVYLCASSLDQARAETQYFGPGTRLLVL.

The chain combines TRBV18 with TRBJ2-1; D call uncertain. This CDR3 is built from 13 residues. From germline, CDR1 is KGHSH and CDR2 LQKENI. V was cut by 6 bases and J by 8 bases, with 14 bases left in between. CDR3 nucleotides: TGTGCCAGCTCCCGCTGGACGGTCGATGAGCAGTTCTTC. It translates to CASSRWTVDEQFF.